The 27 T cell receptor beta chains below come from one sample, sequenced in a study of blood T cell repertoires in COVID-19. Clones were sequenced by immunoSEQ multiplex PCR, and TCRdb holds only the in-frame ones, with some missing. The table records about 230,000 clones, under 85% of them present only once. Sequences were obtained from peripheral blood. These receptor sequences come from a woman aged 25-40 years with COVID-19, enrolled during active disease.

This clone came up a few times. This chain connects TRBV5-6 to TRBJ2-2; tentative D call: TRBD1 (5 bases). V shed 2 bases and J shed 6 bases, with 20 bases lying between them. Germline V lookup: CDR1 SGHDT, CDR2 YYEEEE. The CDR3 spans 17 residues. CDR3 protein: CASSFILGSGFPGELFF. Written as DNA, the CDR3 is TGTGCCAGCAGCTTTATTTTGGGATCAGGGTTCCCCGGGGAGCTGTTTTTT.

The rearrangement links TRBV5-4 to TRBJ1-3; 7 nucleotides line up with TRBD1. There are 15 residues in the CDR3. The V gene end was trimmed by 0 bases and the J gene end by 4 bases; junction bases not matched to a gene: 4. CDR1 is SGHNT and CDR2 is YYREEE in the germline V gene (reference sequence). CDR3 in DNA: TGTGCCAGCAGCTTGGAGGGGGCTCAAGGAAACACCATATATTTT. It yields the protein CASSLEGAQGNTIYF.

This chain joins TRBV30 and TRBJ1-1; a weak D match, TRBD1 (5 bases). CDR1 and CDR2 (germline): GTSNPN, SVGIG (reference sequence). Deletions cut 5 bases from V and 0 bases from J, with 10 bases between. The CDR3 length is 13 residues. The CDR3 region has the DNA TGTGCCTGGTTGACAGTATTGAACACTGAAGCTTTCTTT. Its protein is CAWLTVLNTEAFF.

The chain combines TRBV7-2 with TRBJ2-7; 11 positions match TRBD2. Germline V gene lookup returns CDR1 SGHTA and CDR2 FQGNSA. V gave up 4 bases and J gave up 5 bases; unmatched junction bases: 4. This CDR3 contains 14 residues. The CDR3 is CASSSGTSGNEQYF. In nucleotides, the CDR3 is TGTGCCAGCAGCTCCGGGACTAGCGGTAACGAGCAGTACTTC.

This chain uses TRBV7-9 with TRBJ2-1, with 8 bases fitting TRBD1. CDR3 length: 19 residues. Germline-derived CDR1 and CDR2 are SEHNR and FQNEAQ (reference sequence). With V trimmed by 1 base and J by 4 bases, 15 bases remained unmatched. DNA for the CDR3: TGTGCCAGCAGCTTAGGGACAGGGTTAAGGGGCGGCACATACAATGAGCAGTTCTTC. Its protein is CASSLGTGLRGGTYNEQFF.

This chain connects TRBV25-1 to TRBJ1-4, with D uncertain. Germline loops: CDR1 MGHDK, CDR2 SYGVNS. The CDR3 has 15 residues. The V end lost 3 bases, the J end lost 4 bases, and 12 bases lay between the germline ends. The CDR3 loop reads CASSDDILSNEKLFF. CDR3 nucleotides: TGTGCCAGCAGTGACGATATACTGAGTAATGAAAAACTGTTTTTT.

CDR3 protein: CTSSQMTSGINNEQFF. DNA for the CDR3: TGCACCAGCAGCCAAATGACTAGCGGGATCAACAATGAGCAGTTCTTC. The chain employs TRBV1 and TRBJ2-1; the table assigns TRBD2, which was not confirmed against the DNA. TRBV1 is termed a pseudogene. The CDR3 has 16 amino acids.

The chain uses TRBV7-2 and TRBJ1-2, with D perhaps TRBD1 (5 bases). Germline V gene sequence: CDR1 SGHTA, CDR2 FQGNSA. The CDR3 spans 15 residues. Trimming took off 4 bases at V and 4 bases at J, with 16 bases between the two ends. CDR3 protein: CASSSRWGVGYGYTF. CDR3 coding DNA: TGTGCCAGCAGCTCCCGGTGGGGGGTCGGCTATGGCTACACCTTC. Full variable domain (remainder filled in from reference TRBV7-2 and TRBJ1-2): GAGVSQSPSNKVTEKGKDVELRCDPISGHTALYWYRQSLGQGLEFLIYFQGNSAPDKSGLPSDRFSAERTGGSVSTLTIQRTQQEDSAVYLCASSSRWGVGYGYTFGSGTRLTVV.

This clone was picked up a small number of times. The chain joins TRBV29-1 to TRBJ1-2; a possible D gene is TRBD1 (5 bases). Trimming left V 0 bases short and J 8 bases short, with 16 bases between. Germline assignment: CDR1 SQVTM and CDR2 ANQGSEA. This CDR3 comprises 14 residues. DNA for the CDR3: TGCAGCGTTGAAGATCGGGGGGAGGGAGACGGCTACACCTTC. It yields the protein CSVEDRGEGDGYTF. The complete variable domain, with remaining parts taken from reference TRBV29-1 and TRBJ1-2, reads SAVISQKPSRDICQRGTSLTIQCQVDSQVTMMFWYRQQPGQSLTLIATANQGSEATYESGFVIDKFPISRPNLTFSTLTVSNMSPEDSSIYLCSVEDRGEGDGYTFGSGTRLTVV.

Written as DNA, the CDR3 is TGCAGCGTCGGACAGGGGAGCTCTGGGGCCAACGTCCTGACTTTC. This encodes CSVGQGSSGANVLTF. This chain uses TRBV29-1 with TRBJ2-6, with 9 bases fitting TRBD1. Germline trimming cut 6 bases from V and 0 bases from J; bases unmatched to any gene: 3. Per the germline V gene, CDR1 is SQVTM and CDR2 is ANQGSEA. The CDR3 is 15 residues long.

This sequence joins TRBV7-2 and TRBJ2-1; TRBD2 matches 8 bases. V gave up 1 base and J gave up 3 bases; unmatched junction bases: 2. From germline, CDR1 is SGHTA and CDR2 FQGNSA. This CDR3 has 15 amino acids. In DNA form, the CDR3 reads TGTGCCAGCAGCTTAGTAACTAGCGGCTACAATGAGCAGTTCTTC. Its translation is CASSLVTSGYNEQFF.

J is TRBJ2-7 and V is TRBV11-2; 12 nucleotides agree with TRBD2. CDR3 length equals 17 residues. Germline V lookup: CDR1 SGHAT, CDR2 FQNNGV. V was clipped by 5 bases and J by 3 bases; unmatched bases: 11. The CDR3 here is CASSNPTSGRVGYEQYF. The CDR3 nucleotides are TGTGCCAGCAGCAATCCGACTAGCGGGAGAGTAGGCTACGAGCAGTACTTC.

This chain links TRBV5-5 with TRBJ1-1; D unclear. The CDR3 is 14 amino acids. V was shortened by 0 bases and J by 1 base, with 7 bases between the two germline ends. Germline V gives CDR1 SGHKS, CDR2 YYEKEE (reference sequence). The CDR3 DNA reads TGTGCCAGCAGCTTGGCCGCAGGGAACACTGAAGCTTTCTTT. It is translated as CASSLAAGNTEAFF. The full variable domain, its missing parts supplied by reference TRBV5-5 and TRBJ1-1, is DAGVTQSPTHLIKTRGQQVTLRCSPISGHKSVSWYQQVLGQGPQFIFQYYEKEERGRGNFPDRFSARQFPNYSSELNVNALLLGDSALYLCASSLAAGNTEAFFGQGTRLTVV.

V and J are TRBV6-5 and TRBJ2-5; 9 nucleotides line up with TRBD1. V lost 7 bases and J lost 2; bases outside the gene matches: 5. Germline V lookup: CDR1 MNHEY, CDR2 SVGAGI. The CDR3 has 14 residues. The CDR3 is CASKHRGQQETQYF. The DNA of the CDR3 is TGTGCCAGCAAGCACAGGGGGCAGCAAGAGACCCAGTACTTC.

The V gene is TRBV18, the J gene TRBJ2-5; TRBD2 matches 14 bases. Unmatched junction bases numbered 7, after V lost 6 bases and J lost 4 bases. This CDR3 is 16 amino acids long. Germline CDR1 KGHSH, CDR2 LQKENI. The CDR3: CASSAGTSGSGETQYF. Here the CDR3 DNA reads TGTGCCAGCTCGGCCGGGACTAGCGGGAGTGGAGAGACCCAGTACTTC.

This chain connects TRBV27 to TRBJ2-1; 11 bases agree with TRBD2. The CDR3 is 15 amino acids. Germline V gene data show CDR1 as MNHEY and CDR2 as SMNVEV (reference sequence). Trimming at V came to 6 bases and at J to 9 bases, leaving 10 bases not matched to a gene. CDR3 sequence (DNA): TGTGCCAGCAGCCAGACTAGCGGGAAGGGAAGTGAGCAGTTCTTC. It translates to CASSQTSGKGSEQFF.

The rearrangement uses TRBV19 and TRBJ1-1; TRBD1 matches at 8 bases. The germline V gene has CDR1 LNHDA and CDR2 SQIVND (reference sequence). V was pared by 4 bases and J by 11 bases, with 15 bases of the junction left unmatched. The length of the CDR3 is 15 residues. DNA of the CDR3: TGTGCCAGTAGTACAATGGACAGGGATGGAAGCTTGGCTTTCTTT. It is translated as CASSTMDRDGSLAFF.

As concerns this clone: Other DNA sequences in this specimen translate into the identical CDR3. The rearrangement links TRBV7-2 to TRBJ2-7; TRBD2 matches at 12 bases. The CDR3 contains 14 residues. Germline V gene lookup returns CDR1 SGHTA and CDR2 FQGNSA. V lost 5 bases, J lost 3 bases, and 2 bases stayed unmatched. CDR3 sequence (DNA): TGTGCCAGCAGCCGGACTAGCGGGAACTACGAGCAGTACTTC. Amino acids: CASSRTSGNYEQYF.

V and J are TRBV3-1 (or the pseudogene TRBV3-2) and TRBJ2-1; TRBD1 matches at 8 bases. This CDR3 spans 16 amino acids. Germline V lookup: CDR1 LGHDT, CDR2 YNNKEL (reference sequence). V shed 2 bases, J shed 0 bases, and the junction held 3 bases outside the gene matches. The CDR3 spells CASSQTDRGSYNEQFF. CDR3 coding DNA: TGTGCCAGCAGCCAAACAGACAGGGGCTCCTACAATGAGCAGTTCTTC.

This clone was found once. V is TRBV5-6 and J is TRBJ2-5, with a possible D match to TRBD1 (5 bases). The CDR3 loop spans 13 amino acids. V was clipped by 4 bases and J by 7 bases, with 14 bases between them. Germline assignment: CDR1 SGHDT and CDR2 YYEEEE. The CDR3 region has the DNA TGTGCCAGCAGCCCTGGGGCAGGTGGGACCCAGTACTTC. Its translation is CASSPGAGGTQYF.

The chain couples TRBV7-6 to TRBJ2-5; 8 bases match TRBD2. Per the germline V gene, CDR1 is SGHVS and CDR2 is FNYEAQ. The CDR3 loop spans 15 amino acids. The junction had 10 bases not matched to a gene; V was cut back by 5 bases and J by 5 bases. The CDR3 nucleotides read TGTGCCAGCAGCCCGTCCGGGAGGGCCTGGGAGACCCAGTACTTC. This encodes CASSPSGRAWETQYF.

The V gene is TRBV19, the J gene TRBJ2-5; TRBD2 might be the D (5 bases). The germline V and J ends were trimmed by 6 bases and 4 bases, with 21 bases remaining between them. Germline CDR1 is LNHDA and CDR2 is SQIVND (reference sequence). CDR3 length: 16 residues. The CDR3 sequence is CASRSRAYREGETQYF. The CDR3 DNA reads as TGTGCCAGTAGAAGCCGGGCCTATCGGGAAGGAGAGACCCAGTACTTC.

In this sample, this clone turned up a few times. V gene TRBV30 combines with J gene TRBJ2-7, with 11 bases lining up with TRBD1. The CDR3 runs 15 residues. Germline CDR1 GTSNPN, CDR2 SVGIG (reference sequence). V was pared by 1 base and J by 4 bases, with 6 bases of the junction left unmatched. Written as DNA, the CDR3 is TGTGCCTGGAGTGCACAGGACAGGGGGCCATACGAGCAGTACTTC. This translates into CAWSAQDRGPYEQYF.

The chain carries TRBV20-1 and TRBJ2-1; D is unresolved. With 3 bases removed from V and 9 bases from J, the gap between germline ends came to 9 bases. Germline V gene sequence: CDR1 DFQATT, CDR2 SNEGSKA (reference sequence). The CDR3 is made up of 11 amino acids. CDR3 DNA sequence: TGCAGTGCTAGTTTGTTAGTTGAGCAGTTCTTC. Translation: CSASLLVEQFF.

The chain couples TRBV10-3 to TRBJ1-5; the D gene is possibly TRBD1 (6 bases). There are 12 residues in the CDR3. Germline V gives CDR1 ENHRY, CDR2 SYGVKD. CDR3 residues: CTPGQNNQPQHF. DNA for the CDR3: TGTACCCCCGGACAGAACAATCAGCCCCAGCATTTT.

The CDR3, as DNA: TGTGCCAGCAGCTTGATCGACGACCCTAGGACCGGGGAGCTGTTTTTT. Translated, it gives CASSLIDDPRTGELFF. V is TRBV5-5 and J is TRBJ2-2; no clear D. This CDR3 spans 16 amino acids. V lost 1 base, J lost 5 bases, and 15 bases lay in between. Germline-derived CDR1 and CDR2 are SGHKS and YYEKEE (reference sequence).

J is TRBJ2-7 and V is TRBV5-1; TRBD2 matches at 8 bases. This CDR3 region has 14 residues. V lost 4 bases to trimming and J lost 5 bases; unmatched junction nucleotides: 8. CDR1 is SGHRS and CDR2 is YFSETQ in the germline V gene. CDR3 sequence reads: CASSPRRGVDEQYF. The CDR3 DNA reads as TGCGCCAGCAGCCCCAGGCGGGGGGTAGACGAGCAGTACTTC.